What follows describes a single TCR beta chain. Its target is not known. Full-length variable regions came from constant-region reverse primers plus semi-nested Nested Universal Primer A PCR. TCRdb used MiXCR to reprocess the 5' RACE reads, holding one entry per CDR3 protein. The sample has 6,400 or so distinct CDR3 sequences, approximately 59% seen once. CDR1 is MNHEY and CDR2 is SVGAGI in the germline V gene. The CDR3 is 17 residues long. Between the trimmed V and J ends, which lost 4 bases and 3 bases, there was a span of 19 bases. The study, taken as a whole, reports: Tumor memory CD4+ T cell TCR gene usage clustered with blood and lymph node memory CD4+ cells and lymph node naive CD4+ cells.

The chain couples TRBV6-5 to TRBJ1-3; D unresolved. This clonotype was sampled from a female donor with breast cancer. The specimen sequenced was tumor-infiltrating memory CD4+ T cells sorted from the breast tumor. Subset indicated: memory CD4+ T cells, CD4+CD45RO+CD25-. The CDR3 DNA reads TGTGCCAGCAGTTCCACCGGCCTATCTTTCAATGGAAACACCATATATTTT. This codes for CASSSTGLSFNGNTIYF.